The text below deals with one TCR beta chain. Participants' own reports of clinical history determined their cohort assignment. Two consecutive negative NP/OP PCR tests, clearance, or resolved symptoms defined Cohort 3 recovery. The CDR3 has 13 amino acids. The V end lost 9 bases, the J end lost 8 bases, and 19 bases lay between the germline ends. Germline CDR1 KGHSH, CDR2 LQKENI. The sample originates from a study of blood T cell repertoires in COVID-19. On the study more broadly: The origin of the acute and convalescent COVID-19 samples was the United States, Italy and Spain. PBMCs, B-cell-depleted T cells, or T cells provided the cDNA or gDNA that made up the material.

The method was immunoSEQ multiplex PCR; TCRdb's version includes in-frame clones alone and lacks a portion of them. In the table there are almost 500,000 clones, 75% to 90% of which are singletons. The TCR comes from a woman aged 55-69 years who had recovered from COVID-19. The chain employs TRBV18 and TRBJ1-2; D gene uncertain. Sequencing input: PBMCs or T cells enriched from blood (not recorded which). CDR3 bases: TGTGCCAGTCAGACCCTCGGCGGCGTCGGCTACACCTTC. This codes for CASQTLGGVGYTF.